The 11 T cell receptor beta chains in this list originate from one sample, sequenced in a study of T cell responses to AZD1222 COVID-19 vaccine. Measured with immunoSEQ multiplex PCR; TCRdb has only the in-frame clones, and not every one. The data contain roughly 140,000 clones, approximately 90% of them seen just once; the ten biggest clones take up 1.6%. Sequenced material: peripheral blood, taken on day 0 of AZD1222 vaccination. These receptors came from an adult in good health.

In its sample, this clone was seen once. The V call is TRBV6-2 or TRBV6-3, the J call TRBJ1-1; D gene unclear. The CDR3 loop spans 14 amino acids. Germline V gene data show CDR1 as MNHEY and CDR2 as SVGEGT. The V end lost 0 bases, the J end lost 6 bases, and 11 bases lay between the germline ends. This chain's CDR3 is CASSYSTASSEAFF. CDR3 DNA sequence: TGTGCCAGCAGTTACTCGACGGCATCTTCTGAAGCTTTCTTT.

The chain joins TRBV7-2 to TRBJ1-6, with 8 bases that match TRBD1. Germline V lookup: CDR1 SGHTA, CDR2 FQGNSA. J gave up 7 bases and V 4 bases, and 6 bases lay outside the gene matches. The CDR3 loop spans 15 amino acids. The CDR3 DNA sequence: TGTGCCAGCAGCTCCGGGACAGGTGAAAATTCACCCCTCCACTTT. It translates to CASSSGTGENSPLHF.

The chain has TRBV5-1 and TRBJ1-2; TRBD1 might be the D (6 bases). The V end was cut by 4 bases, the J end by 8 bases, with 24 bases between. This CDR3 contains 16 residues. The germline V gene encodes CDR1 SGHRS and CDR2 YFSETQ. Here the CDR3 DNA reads TGCGCCAGCAGCGGATCGCAGGGGAATTTGGGTGAAGGCTACACCTTC. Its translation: CASSGSQGNLGEGYTF.

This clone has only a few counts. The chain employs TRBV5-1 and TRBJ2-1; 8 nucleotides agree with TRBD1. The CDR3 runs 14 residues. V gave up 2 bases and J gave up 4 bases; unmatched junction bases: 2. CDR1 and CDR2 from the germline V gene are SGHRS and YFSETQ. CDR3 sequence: CASSFTGGYNEQFF. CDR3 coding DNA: TGCGCCAGCAGCTTCACAGGGGGGTACAATGAGCAGTTCTTC.

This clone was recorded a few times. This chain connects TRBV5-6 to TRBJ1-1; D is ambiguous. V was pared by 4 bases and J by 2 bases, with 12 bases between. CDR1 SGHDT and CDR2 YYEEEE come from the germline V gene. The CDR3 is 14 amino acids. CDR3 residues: CASSPVGRNTEAFF. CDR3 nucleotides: TGTGCCAGCAGCCCAGTGGGAAGAAACACTGAAGCTTTCTTT. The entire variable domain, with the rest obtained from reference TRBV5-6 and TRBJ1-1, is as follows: DAGVTQSPTHLIKTRGQQVTLRCSPKSGHDTVSWYQQALGQGPQFIFQYYEEEERQRGNFPDRFSGHQFPNYSSELNVNALLLGDSALYLCASSPVGRNTEAFFGQGTRLTVV.

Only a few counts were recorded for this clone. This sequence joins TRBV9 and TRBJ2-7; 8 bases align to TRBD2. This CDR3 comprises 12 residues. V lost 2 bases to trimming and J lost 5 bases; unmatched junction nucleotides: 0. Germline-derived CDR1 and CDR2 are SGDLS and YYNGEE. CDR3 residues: CASSVGLDEQYF. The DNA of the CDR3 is TGTGCCAGCAGCGTGGGACTAGACGAGCAGTACTTC.

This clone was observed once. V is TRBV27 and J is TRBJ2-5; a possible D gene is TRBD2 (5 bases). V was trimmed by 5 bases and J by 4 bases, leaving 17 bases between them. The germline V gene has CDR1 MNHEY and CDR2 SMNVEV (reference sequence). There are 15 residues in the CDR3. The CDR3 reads CASSLRSGGSETQYF. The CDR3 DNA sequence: TGTGCCAGCAGTCTTCGTAGTGGCGGGTCAGAGACCCAGTACTTC.

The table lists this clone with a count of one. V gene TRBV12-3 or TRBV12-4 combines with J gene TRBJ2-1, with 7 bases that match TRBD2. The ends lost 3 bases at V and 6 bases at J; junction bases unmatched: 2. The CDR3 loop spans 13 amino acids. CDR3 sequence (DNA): TGTGCCAGCAGTTTGATAGCGGGCAATGAGCAGTTCTTC. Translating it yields CASSLIAGNEQFF.

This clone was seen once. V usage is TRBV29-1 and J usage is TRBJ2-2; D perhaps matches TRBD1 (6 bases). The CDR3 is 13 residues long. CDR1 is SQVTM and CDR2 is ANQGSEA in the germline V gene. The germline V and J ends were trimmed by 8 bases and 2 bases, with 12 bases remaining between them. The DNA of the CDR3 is TGCAGCTTCGAACAGGGAAACACCGGGGAGCTGTTTTTT. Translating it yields CSFEQGNTGELFF.

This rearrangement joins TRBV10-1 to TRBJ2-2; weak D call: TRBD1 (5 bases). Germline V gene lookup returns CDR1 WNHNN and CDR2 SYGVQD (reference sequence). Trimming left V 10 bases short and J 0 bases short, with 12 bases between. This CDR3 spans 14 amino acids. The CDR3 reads CATPDTTNTGELFF. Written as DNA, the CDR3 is TGCGCCACCCCGGACACCACGAACACCGGGGAGCTGTTTTTT.

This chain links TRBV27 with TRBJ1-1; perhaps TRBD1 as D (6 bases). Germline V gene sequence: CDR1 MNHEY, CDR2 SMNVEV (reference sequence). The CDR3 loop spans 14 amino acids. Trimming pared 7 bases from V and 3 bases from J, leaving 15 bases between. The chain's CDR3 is CASIHRAGDTEAFF. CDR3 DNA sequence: TGTGCCAGCATTCACAGGGCCGGGGACACTGAAGCTTTCTTT.